The next 5 T cell receptor beta chains were all read from a single sample in a study of blood T cell repertoires in COVID-19. Data came from immunoSEQ multiplex PCR; TCRdb stores just in-frame clones and leaves some out. There are some 130,000 clones in the sample; approximately 80% occur only once, and approximately 2% lies in the top ten. Sequencing was carried out using peripheral blood. These receptors were collected from a man aged 70-80 years with acute or convalescent COVID-19.

The rearrangement joins TRBV13 to TRBJ2-3; 7 positions match TRBD1. The junction had 6 bases not matched to a gene; V was cut back by 2 bases and J by 7 bases. This CDR3 is 14 amino acids long. Germline lookup yields CDR1 PRHDT and CDR2 FYEKMQ (reference sequence). CDR3 DNA: TGTGCCAGCAGCTTATTACAGGGGCCAAATACGCAGTATTTT. This translates into CASSLLQGPNTQYF.

This clone was found a few times. The J gene is TRBJ1-5, the V gene TRBV3-1 (or the pseudogene TRBV3-2), with TRBD1 matching 7 bases. Trimming at V came to 4 bases and at J to 7 bases, leaving 7 bases not matched to a gene. This CDR3 has 14 amino acids. Germline assignment: CDR1 LGHDT and CDR2 YNNKEL (reference sequence). The CDR3 DNA reads as TGTGCCAGCAGCCTCCGACAGGGCGGCCAGCCCCAGCATTTT. Translating gives CASSLRQGGQPQHF.

CDR3 in DNA: TGTGCCAGCCACAGGTCGGGCGGGGAGCTGTTTTTT. Encoded protein: CASHRSGGELFF. The J gene is TRBJ2-2, the V gene TRBV6-5; possibly TRBD1 for D (5 bases). Germline V gene sequence: CDR1 MNHEY, CDR2 SVGAGI. The CDR3 loop spans 12 amino acids. Trimming removed 8 bases from V and 7 bases from J, with 11 bases in between.

In its sample, this clone was seen a few times. The chain carries TRBV5-4 and TRBJ1-6; 7 bases map to TRBD1. The CDR3 consists of 13 residues. CDR1 and CDR2 from the germline V gene are SGHNT and YYREEE (reference sequence). V shed 8 bases and J 5 bases; nucleotides not matched to a gene: 4. CDR3 coding DNA: TGTGCCAGAGGCGACAGGGATAATTCACCCCTCCACTTT. Its protein is CARGDRDNSPLHF.

The chain joins TRBV29-1 to TRBJ1-4; weak D call: TRBD1 (6 bases). Trimming stripped 5 bases from V and 5 bases from J, with 15 bases between. This CDR3 is built from 14 residues. Germline V CDR1 and CDR2: SQVTM, ANQGSEA. The DNA of the CDR3 is TGCAGCGTTCGGTCATGGGGGCTGAATGAAAAACTGTTTTTT. Protein: CSVRSWGLNEKLFF.